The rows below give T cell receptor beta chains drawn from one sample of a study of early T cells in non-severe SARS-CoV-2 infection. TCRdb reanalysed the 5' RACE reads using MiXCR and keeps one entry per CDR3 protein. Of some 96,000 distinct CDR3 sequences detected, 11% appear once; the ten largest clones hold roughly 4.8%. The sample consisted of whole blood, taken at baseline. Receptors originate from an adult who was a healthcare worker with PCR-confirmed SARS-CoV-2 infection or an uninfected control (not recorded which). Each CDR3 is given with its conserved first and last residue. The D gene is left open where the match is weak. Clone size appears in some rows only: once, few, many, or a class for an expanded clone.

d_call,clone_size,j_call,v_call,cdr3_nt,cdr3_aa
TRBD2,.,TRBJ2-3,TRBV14,TGTGCCAGCAGCCAAGATCAGCGTCTAGCGGGCACAGATACGCAGTATTTT,CASSQDQRLAGTDTQYF
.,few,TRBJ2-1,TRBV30,TGTGCCTGGAGTAGAATTCTGCCCGAGCAGTTCTTC,CAWSRILPEQFF
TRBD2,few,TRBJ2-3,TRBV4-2,TGTGCCAGCAGCCAGTTAGCGGGAGTAGATACGCAGTATTTT,CASSQLAGVDTQYF
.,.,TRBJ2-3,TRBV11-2,TGTGCCAGCAGCCACCCGTACCTCACAGATACGCAGTATTTT,CASSHPYLTDTQYF
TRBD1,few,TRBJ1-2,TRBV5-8,TGTGCCAGCACCCAGACAGGGCCCTATGGCTACACCTTC,CASTQTGPYGYTF
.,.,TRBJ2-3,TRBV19,TGTGCCAGTAGTATAACACCCTTAAGCACAGATACGCAGTATTTT,CASSITPLSTDTQYF
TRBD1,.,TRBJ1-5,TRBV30,TGTGCCTGGAGTGTAGGGGGCACAGGGTCACATAGCAATCAGCCCCAGCATTTT,CAWSVGGTGSHSNQPQHF
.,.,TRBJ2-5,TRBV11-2,TGTGCCAGCACCGGCGGCTTTGAGACCCAGTACTTC,CASTGGFETQYF
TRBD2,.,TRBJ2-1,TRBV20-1,TGCAGTGCTAGAGCTGAACTAGCGGGATATAATGAGCAGTTCTTC,CSARAELAGYNEQFF
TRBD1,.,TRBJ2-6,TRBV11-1,TGTGCCAGCAGCTCCGAACCTGGACAGGCGTCTGGGGCCAACGTCCTGACTTTC,CASSSEPGQASGANVLTF
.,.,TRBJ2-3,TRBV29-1,TGCAGCGTTGAGTTAGGACCCGGACAAGATACGCAGTATTTT,CSVELGPGQDTQYF
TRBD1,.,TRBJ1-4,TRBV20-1,TGCAGTGCCCATGGGACAGGGACTAATGAAAAACTGTTTTTT,CSAHGTGTNEKLFF
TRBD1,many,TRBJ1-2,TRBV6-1,TGTGCCAGCAGTGAGAGTACAGGGGGCTACGGCTACACCTTC,CASSESTGGYGYTF
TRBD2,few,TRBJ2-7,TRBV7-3,TGTGCCAGCAGCATACTAGCGGGGTCCTACGAGCAGTACTTC,CASSILAGSYEQYF
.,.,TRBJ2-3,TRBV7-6,TGTGCCAGCAGCTTAGGTCAGGGATCAGATACGCAGTATTTT,CASSLGQGSDTQYF
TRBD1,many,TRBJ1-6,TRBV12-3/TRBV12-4,TGTGCCAGCAGTTCCTACAGGGGTGGGGGTTCACCCCTCCACTTT,CASSSYRGGGSPLHF
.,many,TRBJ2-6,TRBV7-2,TGTGCCAGCAGCTTGGACAGCTTGAGCTCTGGGGCCAACGTCCTGACTTTC,CASSLDSLSSGANVLTF
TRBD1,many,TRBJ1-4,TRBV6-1,TGTGCCAGCAGTGATTTTGGGACAGGATCTGAAAAACTGTTTTTT,CASSDFGTGSEKLFF
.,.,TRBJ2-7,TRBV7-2,TGTGCCAGCAGCTTAAACAGGGACTACGAGCAGTACTTC,CASSLNRDYEQYF
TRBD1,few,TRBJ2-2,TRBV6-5,TGTGCCAGCAAGGGGACAGGGGAGTACACCGGGGAGCTGTTTTTT,CASKGTGEYTGELFF
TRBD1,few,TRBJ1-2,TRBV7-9,TGTGCCAGCAGAAGGACAGGGGACTATGGCTACACCTTC,CASRRTGDYGYTF
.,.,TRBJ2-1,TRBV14,TGTGCCAGCAGCGGGCTGACCAACTACAATGAGCAGTTCTTC,CASSGLTNYNEQFF
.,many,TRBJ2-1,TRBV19,TGTGCCAGTAGTTCCCGACAGGGACGGGGGGAGCAGTTCTTC,CASSSRQGRGEQFF
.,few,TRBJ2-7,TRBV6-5,TGTGCCAGCAGCCCCGCCAGGGTACCCTACGAGCAGTACTTC,CASSPARVPYEQYF
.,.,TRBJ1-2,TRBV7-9,TGTGCCAGCAGCTTTCTTGACCCAATCGACGTAGCTAACTATGGCTACACCTTC,CASSFLDPIDVANYGYTF
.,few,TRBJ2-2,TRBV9,TGTGCCAGCAGCCCCAGTGGGGGGTCGGGCACCGGGGAGCTGTTTTTT,CASSPSGGSGTGELFF
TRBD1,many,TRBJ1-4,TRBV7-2,TGTGCCAGCAGCCAGTGGGTTGGACAGGCTGAAAAACTGTTTTTT,CASSQWVGQAEKLFF
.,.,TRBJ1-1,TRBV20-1,TGCAGTGCTAGGCGCGCGCGTGGTCGGATGAACACTGAAGCTTTCTTT,CSARRARGRMNTEAFF
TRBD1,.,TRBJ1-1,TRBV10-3,TGTGCCATCAGCAGGACAGGCCTAACGGGGGATGAAGCTTTCTTT,CAISRTGLTGDEAFF
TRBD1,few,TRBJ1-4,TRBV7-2,TGTGCCAGCAGCCTCCAGGGGGCACAGGAAAAACTGTTTTTT,CASSLQGAQEKLFF
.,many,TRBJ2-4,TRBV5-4,TGTGCCAGCAGCTTGGATACCGGGACTCAGTACTTC,CASSLDTGTQYF
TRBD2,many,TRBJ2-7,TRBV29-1,TGCAGCGTTTTGTCCGGGACTAGCGCCTACTACGAGCAGTACTTC,CSVLSGTSAYYEQYF
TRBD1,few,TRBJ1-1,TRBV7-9,TGTGCCAGCAGCTTCTGGACAGGGGGCTTGGGCACTGAAGCTTTCTTT,CASSFWTGGLGTEAFF
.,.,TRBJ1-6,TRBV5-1,TGCGCCAGCAGCCTACAGGGCTCAGGATCACCCCTCCACTTT,CASSLQGSGSPLHF
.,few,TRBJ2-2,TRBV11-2,TGTGCCAGCACCCCGCACAGACCCACCGGGGAGCTGTTTTTT,CASTPHRPTGELFF
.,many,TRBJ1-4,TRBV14,TGTGCCAGCAGCAATTTCGAGGACCGTCTGTTTTTT,CASSNFEDRLFF
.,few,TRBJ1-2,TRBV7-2,TGTGCCAGCAGCCCTGGAGGGTCGGTAGCTAACTATGGCTACACCTTC,CASSPGGSVANYGYTF
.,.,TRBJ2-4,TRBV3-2,TGTGCCAGCAGCCAAGGACTAGCCAAAAACATTCAGTACTTC,CASSQGLAKNIQYF
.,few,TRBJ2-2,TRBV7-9,TGTGCCAGCAGTAACACCGGGGAGCTGTTTTTT,CASSNTGELFF
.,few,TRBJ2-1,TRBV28,TGTGCCAGCAGTTTACACTCGGGAGCATACAATGAGCAGTTCTTC,CASSLHSGAYNEQFF
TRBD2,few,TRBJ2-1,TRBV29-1,TGCAGCGCCCAACTAGCGGGGGAGCAGTTCTTC,CSAQLAGEQFF
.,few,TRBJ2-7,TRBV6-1,TGTGCCAGCAGCGAGGATGGGCAGGCCTACGAGCAGTACTTC,CASSEDGQAYEQYF